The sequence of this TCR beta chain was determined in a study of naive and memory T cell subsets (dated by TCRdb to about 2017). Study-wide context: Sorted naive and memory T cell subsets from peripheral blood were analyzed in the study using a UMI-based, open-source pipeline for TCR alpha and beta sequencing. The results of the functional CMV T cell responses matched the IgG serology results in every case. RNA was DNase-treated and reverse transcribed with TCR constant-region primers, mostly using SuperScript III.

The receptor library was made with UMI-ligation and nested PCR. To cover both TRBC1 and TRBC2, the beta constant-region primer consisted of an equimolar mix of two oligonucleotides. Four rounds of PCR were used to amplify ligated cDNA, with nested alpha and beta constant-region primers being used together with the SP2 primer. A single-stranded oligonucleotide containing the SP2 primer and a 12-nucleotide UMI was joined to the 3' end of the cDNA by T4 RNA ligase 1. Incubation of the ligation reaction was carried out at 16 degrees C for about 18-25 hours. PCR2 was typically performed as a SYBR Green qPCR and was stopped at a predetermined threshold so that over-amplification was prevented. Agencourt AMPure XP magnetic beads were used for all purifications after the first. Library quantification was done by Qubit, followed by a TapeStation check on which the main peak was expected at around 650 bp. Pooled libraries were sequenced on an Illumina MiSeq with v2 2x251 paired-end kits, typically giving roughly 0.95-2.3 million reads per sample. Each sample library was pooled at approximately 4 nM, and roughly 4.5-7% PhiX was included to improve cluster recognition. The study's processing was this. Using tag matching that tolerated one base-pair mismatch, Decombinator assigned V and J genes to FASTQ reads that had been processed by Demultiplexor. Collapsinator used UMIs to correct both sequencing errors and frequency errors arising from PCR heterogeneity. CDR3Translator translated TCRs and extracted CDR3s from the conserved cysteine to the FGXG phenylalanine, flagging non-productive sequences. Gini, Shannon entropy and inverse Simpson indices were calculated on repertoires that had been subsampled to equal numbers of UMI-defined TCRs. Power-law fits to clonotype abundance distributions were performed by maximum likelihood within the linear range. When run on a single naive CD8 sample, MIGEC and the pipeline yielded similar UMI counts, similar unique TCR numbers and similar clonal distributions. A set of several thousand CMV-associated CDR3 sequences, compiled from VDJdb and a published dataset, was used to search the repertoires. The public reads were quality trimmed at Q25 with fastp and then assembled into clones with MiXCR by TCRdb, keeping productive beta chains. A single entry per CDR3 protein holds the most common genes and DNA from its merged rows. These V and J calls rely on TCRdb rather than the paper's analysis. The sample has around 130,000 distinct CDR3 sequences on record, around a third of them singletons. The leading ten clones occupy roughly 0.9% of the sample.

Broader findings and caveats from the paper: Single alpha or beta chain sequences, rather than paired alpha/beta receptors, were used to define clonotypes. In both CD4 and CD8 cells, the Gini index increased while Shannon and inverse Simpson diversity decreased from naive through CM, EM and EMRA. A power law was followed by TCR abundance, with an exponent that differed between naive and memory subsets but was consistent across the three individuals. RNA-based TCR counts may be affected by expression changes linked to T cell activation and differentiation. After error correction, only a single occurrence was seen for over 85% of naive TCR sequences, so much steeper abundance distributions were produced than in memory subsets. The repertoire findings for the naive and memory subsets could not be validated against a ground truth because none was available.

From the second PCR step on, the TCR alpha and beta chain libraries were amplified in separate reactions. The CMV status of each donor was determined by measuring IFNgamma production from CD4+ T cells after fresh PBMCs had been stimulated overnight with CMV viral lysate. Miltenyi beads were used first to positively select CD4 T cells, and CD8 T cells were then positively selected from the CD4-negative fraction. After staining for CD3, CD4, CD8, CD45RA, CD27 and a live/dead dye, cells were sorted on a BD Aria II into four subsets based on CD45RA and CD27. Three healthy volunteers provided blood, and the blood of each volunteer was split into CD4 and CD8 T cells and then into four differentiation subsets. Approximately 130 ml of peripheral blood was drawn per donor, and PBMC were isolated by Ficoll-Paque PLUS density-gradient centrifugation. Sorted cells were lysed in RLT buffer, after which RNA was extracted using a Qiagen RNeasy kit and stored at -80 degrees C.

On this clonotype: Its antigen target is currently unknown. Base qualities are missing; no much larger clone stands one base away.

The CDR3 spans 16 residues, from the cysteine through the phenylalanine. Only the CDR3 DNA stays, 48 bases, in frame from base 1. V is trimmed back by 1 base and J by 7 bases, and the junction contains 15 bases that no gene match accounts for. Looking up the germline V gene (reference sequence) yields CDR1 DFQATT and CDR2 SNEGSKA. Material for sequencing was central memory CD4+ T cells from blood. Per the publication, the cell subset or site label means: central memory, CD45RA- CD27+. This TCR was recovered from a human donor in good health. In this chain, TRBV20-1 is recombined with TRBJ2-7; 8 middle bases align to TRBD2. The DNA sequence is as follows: TGCAGTGCTAGAGGGGTCATGGTGCGGGAGGCCCCAGAGCAGTACTTC. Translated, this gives CSARGVMVREAPEQYF.